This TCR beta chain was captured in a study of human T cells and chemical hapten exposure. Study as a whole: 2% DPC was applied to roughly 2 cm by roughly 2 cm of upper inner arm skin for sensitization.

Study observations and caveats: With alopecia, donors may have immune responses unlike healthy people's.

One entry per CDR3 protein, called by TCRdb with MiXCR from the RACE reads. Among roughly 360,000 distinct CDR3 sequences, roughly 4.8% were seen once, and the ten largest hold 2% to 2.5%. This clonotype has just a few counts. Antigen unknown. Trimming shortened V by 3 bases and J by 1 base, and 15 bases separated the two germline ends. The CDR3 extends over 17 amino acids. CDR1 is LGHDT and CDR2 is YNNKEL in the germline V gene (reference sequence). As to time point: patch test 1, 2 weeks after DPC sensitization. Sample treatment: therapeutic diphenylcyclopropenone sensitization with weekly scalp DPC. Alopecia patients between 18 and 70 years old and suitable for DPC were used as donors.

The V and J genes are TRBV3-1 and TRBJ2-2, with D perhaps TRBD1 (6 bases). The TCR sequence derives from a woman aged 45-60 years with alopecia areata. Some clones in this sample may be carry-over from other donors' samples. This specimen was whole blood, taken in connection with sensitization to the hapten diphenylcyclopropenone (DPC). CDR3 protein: CASSHDRTVLNTGELFF. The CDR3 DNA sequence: TGTGCCAGCAGCCATGACAGGACGGTTCTGAACACCGGGGAGCTGTTTTTT.